This T cell receptor beta chain was identified in a study of blood T cell repertoires in COVID-19 (dated by TCRdb to the early 2020s). At the level of the whole study: Samples covering the acute and convalescent phases of COVID-19 were provided by collaborators in the United States, Italy and Spain. The samples were drawn from the first 160 participants of the ongoing ImmuneRACE study and from 950 to 1,500 subjects provided by 6 global collaborators. The material from the prospective study consisted of cDNA or gDNA derived from T cells, B-cell-depleted T cells, or PBMCs. A freely available public database, intended as a resource for researchers studying the immune response to SARS-CoV-2, is where the repertoires were released. Deeply sampled blood TCRbeta repertoires from subjects exposed to, actively infected with, or recovered from COVID-19 were included in the dataset. Nearly every sample came with metadata listing a de-identified subject ID, COVID-19 status, age in years and sex. Where HLA class I and class II types were available, the types were taken from metadata supplied by the sample provider, not from assay-based typing. What the research found in general, with its limitations: The quantity of clinical and demographic metadata differed by source and by participant and was supplied without curation.

Sequences SEHNR (CDR1) and FQNEAQ (CDR2) are obtained from the germline V gene (reference sequence). The trim is 7 bases for V and 5 bases for J, with a gap of 11 bases between the germline ends. Counted from cysteine to phenylalanine, this CDR3 has 13 amino acids. Just the 39-base CDR3 DNA is kept, in frame starting at base 1. Each collaborating institution followed its own protocols to collect whole blood in K2EDTA tubes. For TCRbeta analysis, collaborators shipped samples as frozen whole blood, isolated PBMCs, or DNA extracted from either of those sample types. The immunoSEQ Assay, a bias-controlled multiplex PCR, was used to amplify TCRbeta CDR3 regions from genomic DNA. Under the source paper's analysis protocol: The number of nucleated cells in each sample was estimated from the amplification of reference gene primers within the assay. To quantify the absolute abundance of each unique TCRbeta CDR3 rearrangement, sequence reads were collapsed and filtered. For each sample, productive Simpson clonality was calculated by taking the square root of Simpson's diversity index across productive rearrangements. Drawn from immuneACCESS, this table holds only the in-frame rearrangements with V and J called that TCRdb kept. Clones are partly lost; checked studies trace under half to an unresolved V gene and leave the rest unexplained. The V and J calls and clone size were taken over from that table, and D and trimming were inferred from the DNA. This sample has 35,000 to 50,000 clones in its table, and around 75% of those were observed once. Clones ranked in the top ten supply around 59% of the sample.

Concerning this clone itself: The clone's antigen remains unknown. No much larger clone is present one base from it, and per-base qualities are unavailable.

In this chain, TRBV7-9 is recombined with TRBJ1-4; D gene: possibly TRBD1, on 5 matching bases. The sequenced sample was peripheral blood. The sequence came from an older man with acute or convalescent COVID-19. The DNA reads TGTGCCAGCATGGGGGGTTGGAATGAAAAACTGTTTTTT. Translated, it gives CASMGGWNEKLFF.